This T cell receptor (beta chain) was captured by sequencing in a study of control samples from healthy donors and cancer patients. The method was immunoSEQ multiplex PCR; TCRdb's version includes in-frame clones alone and lacks a portion of them. This table has 150,000 to 200,000 clones, 80% to 95% appearing once. This receptor was identified in a woman aged 40 to 49 in good health. Sequenced sample: blood.

CDR3 protein: CASSEVSGDQPQHF. The CDR3 DNA sequence: TGTGCCAGCAGTGAAGTTTCTGGGGATCAGCCCCAGCATTTT. This chain connects TRBV2 to TRBJ1-5; D gene uncertain. V dropped 1 base and J dropped 5 bases, with 9 bases sitting between them. The CDR3 extends over 14 amino acids. Germline V lookup: CDR1 SNHLY, CDR2 FYNNEI.